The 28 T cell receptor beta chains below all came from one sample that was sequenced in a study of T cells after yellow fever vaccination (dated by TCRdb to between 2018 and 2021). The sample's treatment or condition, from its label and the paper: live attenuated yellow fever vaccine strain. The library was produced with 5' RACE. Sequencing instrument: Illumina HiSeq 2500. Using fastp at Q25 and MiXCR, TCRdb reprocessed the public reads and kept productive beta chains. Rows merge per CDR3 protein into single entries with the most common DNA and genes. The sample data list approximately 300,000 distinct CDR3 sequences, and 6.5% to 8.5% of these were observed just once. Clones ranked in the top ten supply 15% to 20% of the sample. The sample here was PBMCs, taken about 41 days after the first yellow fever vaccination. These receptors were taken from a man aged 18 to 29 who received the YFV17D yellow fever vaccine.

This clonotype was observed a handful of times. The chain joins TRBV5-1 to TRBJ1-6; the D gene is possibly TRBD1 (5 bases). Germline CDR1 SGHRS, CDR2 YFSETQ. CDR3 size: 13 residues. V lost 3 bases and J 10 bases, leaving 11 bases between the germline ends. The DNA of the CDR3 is TGCGCCAGCAGCTGGGACCTTGGCTCACCCCTCCACTTT. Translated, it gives CASSWDLGSPLHF.

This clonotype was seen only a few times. DNA of the CDR3: TGTGCCAGCTCACCCCCCGGGAGGAGGGGGAGCACTGAAGCTTTCTTT. As protein: CASSPPGRRGSTEAFF. The chain employs TRBV18 and TRBJ1-1; maybe TRBD1 (6 bases). Trimming pared 3 bases from V and 4 bases from J, leaving 18 bases between. Germline V gives CDR1 KGHSH, CDR2 LQKENI. The CDR3 loop spans 16 amino acids.

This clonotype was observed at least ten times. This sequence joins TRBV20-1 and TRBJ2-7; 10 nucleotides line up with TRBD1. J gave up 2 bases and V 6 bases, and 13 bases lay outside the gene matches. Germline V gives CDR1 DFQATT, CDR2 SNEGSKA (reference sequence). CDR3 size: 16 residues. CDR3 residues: CSAGEGPGTGAYEQYV. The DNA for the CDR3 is TGCAGTGCAGGGGAGGGTCCCGGGACAGGGGCCTACGAGCAGTACGTC.

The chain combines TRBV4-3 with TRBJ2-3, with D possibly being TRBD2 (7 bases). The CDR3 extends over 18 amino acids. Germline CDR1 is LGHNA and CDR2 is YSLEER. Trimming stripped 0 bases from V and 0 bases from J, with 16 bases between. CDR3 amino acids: CASSQEKGTLASTDTQYF. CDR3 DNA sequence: TGCGCCAGCAGCCAAGAAAAGGGGACACTAGCGAGCACAGATACGCAGTATTTT.

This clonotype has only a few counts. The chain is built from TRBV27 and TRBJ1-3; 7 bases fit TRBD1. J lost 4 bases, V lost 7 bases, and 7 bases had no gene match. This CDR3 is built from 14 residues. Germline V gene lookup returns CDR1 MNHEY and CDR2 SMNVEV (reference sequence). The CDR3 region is CASIMEDRGNTIYF. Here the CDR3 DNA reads TGTGCCAGCATAATGGAGGACAGGGGAAACACCATATATTTT.

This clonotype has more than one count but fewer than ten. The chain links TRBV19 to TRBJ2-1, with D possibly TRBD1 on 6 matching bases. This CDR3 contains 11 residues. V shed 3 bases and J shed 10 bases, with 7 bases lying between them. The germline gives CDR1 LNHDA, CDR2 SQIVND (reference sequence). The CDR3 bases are TGTGCCAGTAGTATGGGGACAGAGCAGTTCTTC. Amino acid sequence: CASSMGTEQFF.

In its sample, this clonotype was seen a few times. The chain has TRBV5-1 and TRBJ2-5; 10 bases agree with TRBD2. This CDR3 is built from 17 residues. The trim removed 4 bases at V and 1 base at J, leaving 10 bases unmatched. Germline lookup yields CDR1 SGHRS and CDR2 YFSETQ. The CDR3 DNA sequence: TGCGCCAGCAGCCCGGGGGGGCTAGCGGGGGCCCAAGAGACCCAGTACTTC. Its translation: CASSPGGLAGAQETQYF.

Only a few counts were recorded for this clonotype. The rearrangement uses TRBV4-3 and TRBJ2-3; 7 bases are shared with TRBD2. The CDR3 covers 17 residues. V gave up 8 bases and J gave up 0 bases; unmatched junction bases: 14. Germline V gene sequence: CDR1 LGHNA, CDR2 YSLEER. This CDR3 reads CASAQWGTTSSTDTQYF. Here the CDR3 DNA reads TGCGCCAGCGCCCAATGGGGGACTACGTCTAGCACAGATACGCAGTATTTT.

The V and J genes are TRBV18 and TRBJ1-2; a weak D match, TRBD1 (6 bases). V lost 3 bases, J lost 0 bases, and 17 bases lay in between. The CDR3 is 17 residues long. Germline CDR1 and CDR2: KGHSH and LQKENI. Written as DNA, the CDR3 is TGTGCCAGCTCACCGATGACAGGCCCCGGAGCTAACTATGGCTACACCTTC. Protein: CASSPMTGPGANYGYTF.

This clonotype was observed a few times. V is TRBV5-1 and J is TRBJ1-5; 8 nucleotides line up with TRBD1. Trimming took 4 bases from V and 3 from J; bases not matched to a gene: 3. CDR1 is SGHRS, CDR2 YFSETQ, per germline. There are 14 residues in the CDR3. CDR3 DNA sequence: TGCGCCAGCAGCCCGGACAGGGCCAATCAGCCCCAGCATTTT. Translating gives CASSPDRANQPQHF.

The CDR3 reads CAISGTGTGVGTDTQYF. For the CDR3, the DNA is TGTGCCATCAGTGGCACAGGGACGGGAGTGGGCACAGATACGCAGTATTTT. This sequence joins TRBV10-3 and TRBJ2-3; either TRBD1 or TRBD2 may fit D (6 bases each). CDR3 length: 17 amino acids. Germline V gives CDR1 ENHRY, CDR2 SYGVKD. The V end lost 4 bases, the J end lost 1 base, and 18 bases lay between the germline ends.

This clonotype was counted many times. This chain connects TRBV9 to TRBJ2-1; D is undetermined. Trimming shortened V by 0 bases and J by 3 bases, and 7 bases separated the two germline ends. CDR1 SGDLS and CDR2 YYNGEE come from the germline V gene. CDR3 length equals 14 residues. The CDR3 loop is CASSVGLVYNEQFF. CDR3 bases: TGTGCCAGCAGCGTAGGACTGGTCTACAATGAGCAGTTCTTC.

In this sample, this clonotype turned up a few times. CDR3 sequence reads: CASSHQPRDRTYEQYF. CDR3 coding DNA: TGTGCCAGCAGCCACCAGCCTCGGGACAGGACCTACGAGCAGTACTTC. The chain uses TRBV5-5 and TRBJ2-7; 8 bases fit TRBD1. Germline loops: CDR1 SGHKS, CDR2 YYEKEE (reference sequence). After removal of 4 bases from V and 2 bases from J, the junction contained 11 bases not matched to a gene. The CDR3 spans 16 residues.

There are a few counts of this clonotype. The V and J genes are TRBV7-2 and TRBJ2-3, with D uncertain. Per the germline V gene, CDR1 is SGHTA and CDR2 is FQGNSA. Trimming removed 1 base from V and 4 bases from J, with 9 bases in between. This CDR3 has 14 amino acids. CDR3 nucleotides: TGTGCCAGCAGCTTAGGAGAATCCCCAGATACGCAGTATTTT. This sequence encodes CASSLGESPDTQYF.

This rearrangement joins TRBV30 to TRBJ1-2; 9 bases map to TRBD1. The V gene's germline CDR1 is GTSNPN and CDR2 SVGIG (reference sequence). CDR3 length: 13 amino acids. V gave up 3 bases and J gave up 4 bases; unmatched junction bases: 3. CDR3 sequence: CAWRQTGGYGYTF. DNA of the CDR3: TGTGCCTGGAGGCAGACAGGGGGCTATGGCTACACCTTC.

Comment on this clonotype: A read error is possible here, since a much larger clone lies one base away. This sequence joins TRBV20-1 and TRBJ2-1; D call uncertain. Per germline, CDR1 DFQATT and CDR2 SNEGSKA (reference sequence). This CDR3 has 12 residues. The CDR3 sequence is CSASPGHNKQFF. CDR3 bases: TGCAGTGCTAGCCCGGGCCACAATAAGCAGTTCTTC.

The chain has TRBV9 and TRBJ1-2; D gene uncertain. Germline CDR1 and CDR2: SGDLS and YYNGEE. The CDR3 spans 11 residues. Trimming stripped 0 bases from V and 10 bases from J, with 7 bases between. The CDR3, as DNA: TGTGCCAGCAGCGTAGGGACGGACTACACCTTC. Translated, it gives CASSVGTDYTF.

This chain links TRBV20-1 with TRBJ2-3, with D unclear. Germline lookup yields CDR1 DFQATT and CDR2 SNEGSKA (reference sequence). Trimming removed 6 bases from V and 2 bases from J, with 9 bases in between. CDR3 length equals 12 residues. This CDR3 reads CSAPGTTDTQYF. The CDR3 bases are TGCAGTGCGCCTGGTACCACAGATACGCAGTATTTT.

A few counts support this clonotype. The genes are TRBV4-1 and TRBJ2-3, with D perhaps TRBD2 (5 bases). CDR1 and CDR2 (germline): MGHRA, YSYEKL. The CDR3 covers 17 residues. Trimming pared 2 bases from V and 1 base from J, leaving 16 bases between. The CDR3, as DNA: TGCGCCAGCAGCCAACCCGTGGGGAGAGTCGGCACAGATACGCAGTATTTT. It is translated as CASSQPVGRVGTDTQYF.

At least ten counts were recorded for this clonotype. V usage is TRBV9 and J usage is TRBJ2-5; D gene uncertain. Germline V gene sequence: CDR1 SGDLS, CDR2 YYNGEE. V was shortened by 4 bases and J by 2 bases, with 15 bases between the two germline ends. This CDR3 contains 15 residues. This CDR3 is CASSISQGLQETQYF. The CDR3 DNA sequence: TGTGCCAGCAGCATTAGCCAAGGGCTACAAGAGACCCAGTACTTC.

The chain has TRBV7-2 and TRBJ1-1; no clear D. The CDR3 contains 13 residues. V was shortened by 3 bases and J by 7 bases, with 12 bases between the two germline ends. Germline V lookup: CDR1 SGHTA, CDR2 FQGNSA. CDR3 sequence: CASSFLHGFEAFF. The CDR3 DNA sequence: TGTGCCAGCAGCTTTTTACACGGTTTTGAAGCTTTCTTT.

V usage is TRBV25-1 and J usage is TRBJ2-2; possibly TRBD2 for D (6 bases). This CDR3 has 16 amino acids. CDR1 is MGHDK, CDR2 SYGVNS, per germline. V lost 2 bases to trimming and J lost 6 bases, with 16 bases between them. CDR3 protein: CASSEAGQGNAGELFF. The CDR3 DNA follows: TGTGCCAGCAGTGAAGCGGGGCAGGGAAATGCCGGGGAGCTGTTTTTT.

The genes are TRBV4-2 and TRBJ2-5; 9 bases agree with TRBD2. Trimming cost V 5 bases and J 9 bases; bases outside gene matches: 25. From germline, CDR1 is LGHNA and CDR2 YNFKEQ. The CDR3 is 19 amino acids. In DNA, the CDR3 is TGTGCCAGCAGCGCGGGACTAGCTTTTCTCCCAGTGGTTGGCGGGCCCCAGTACTTC. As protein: CASSAGLAFLPVVGGPQYF.

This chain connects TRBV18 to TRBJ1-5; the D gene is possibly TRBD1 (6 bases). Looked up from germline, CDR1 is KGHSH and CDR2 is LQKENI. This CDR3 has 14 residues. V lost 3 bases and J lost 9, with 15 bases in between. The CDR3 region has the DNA TGTGCCAGCTCACCTAGGACAGTAATAACGCCCCAGCATTTT. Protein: CASSPRTVITPQHF. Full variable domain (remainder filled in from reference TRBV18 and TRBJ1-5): NAGVMQNPRHLVRRRGQEARLRCSPMKGHSHVYWYRQLPEEGLKFMVYLQKENIIDESGMPKERFSAEFPKEGPSILRIQQVVRGDSAAYFCASSPRTVITPQHFGDGTRLSIL.

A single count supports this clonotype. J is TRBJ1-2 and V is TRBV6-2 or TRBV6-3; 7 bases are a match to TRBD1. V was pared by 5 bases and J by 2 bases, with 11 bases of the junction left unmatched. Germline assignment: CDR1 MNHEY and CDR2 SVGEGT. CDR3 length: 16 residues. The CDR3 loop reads CASSRGGQSGNYGYTF. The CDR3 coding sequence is TGTGCCAGCAGTCGCGGGGGACAGTCGGGGAACTATGGCTACACCTTC.

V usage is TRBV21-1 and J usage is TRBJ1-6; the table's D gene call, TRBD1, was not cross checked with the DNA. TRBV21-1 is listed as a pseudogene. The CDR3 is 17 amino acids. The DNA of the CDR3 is TGTGCCAGCAGCCCGCCCGACAGGGCGAATATCGATTCACCCCTCCACTTT. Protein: CASSPPDRANIDSPLHF.

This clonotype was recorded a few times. Here the CDR3 DNA reads TGTGCCAGCAGCCGGACTAGTCTAACCAAAAACATTCAGTACTTC. The encoded protein is CASSRTSLTKNIQYF. V is TRBV7-2 and J is TRBJ2-4; TRBD2 matches 7 bases. With 5 bases clipped from V and 2 bases from J, the junction kept 6 bases outside the gene matches. The CDR3 is 15 residues long. Per the germline V gene, CDR1 is SGHTA and CDR2 is FQGNSA. Combining the CDR3 with reference TRBV7-2 and TRBJ2-4 gives the whole variable domain GAGVSQSPSNKVTEKGKDVELRCDPISGHTALYWYRQSLGQGLEFLIYFQGNSAPDKSGLPSDRFSAERTGGSVSTLTIQRTQQEDSAVYLCASSRTSLTKNIQYFGAGTRLSVL.

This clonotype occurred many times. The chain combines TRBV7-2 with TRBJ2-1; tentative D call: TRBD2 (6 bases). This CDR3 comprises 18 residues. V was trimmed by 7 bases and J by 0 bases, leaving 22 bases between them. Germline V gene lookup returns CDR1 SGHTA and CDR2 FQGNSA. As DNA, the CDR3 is TGTGCCAGCACCACCCGGGGATGGGGGGTAAGCTCCTACAATGAGCAGTTCTTC. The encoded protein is CASTTRGWGVSSYNEQFF.